Listed below are T cell receptor beta chains from one sample, sequenced in a study of CD8 T cells in Susac syndrome. TCRdb itself ran the immunoSEQ multiplex PCR reads through MiXCR, one entry per CDR3 protein. The sample lists about 100,000 distinct CDR3 sequences; 95% were seen once. Sequenced input: CD8+ T cells from PBMCs. All receptors derive from a human donor with Susac syndrome. The CDR3 runs from the conserved cysteine through the conserved F or W. The D gene is left open where the match is weak.

>TRBV19|TRBJ1-5|TRBD1
TGTGCCAGTACCCCGGGACAGGGGGGCAATCAGCCCCAGCATTTT
CASTPGQGGNQPQHF
>TRBV29-1|TRBJ2-3|.
TGCAGCGCCCGGGAGAGCCCCTCGATATCAGATACGCAGTATTTT
CSARESPSISDTQYF
>TRBV2|TRBJ1-2|.
TGTGCCAGCAGTGAAGATGGGGTTCGCTATGGCTACACCTTC
CASSEDGVRYGYTF
>TRBV3-1|TRBJ1-1|.
TGTGCCAGCAGCCTAAACATAGTACGTCCTCAAGCTTTCTTT
CASSLNIVRPQAFF
>TRBV14|TRBJ2-1|.
TGTGCCAGCAGCTATAATGACTATGAGCAGTTCTTC
CASSYNDYEQFF
>TRBV29-1|TRBJ1-1|TRBD1
TGCAGCGGAGCGGCCCGGGACAGGGTGAGTGGCACTGAAGCTTTCTTT
CSGAARDRVSGTEAFF
>TRBV20-1|TRBJ2-7|TRBD2
TGCAGTGCCAGAGGGCGGGGGGAATACGAGCAGTACTTC
CSARGRGEYEQYF
>TRBV9|TRBJ2-3|TRBD2
TGTGCCAGCAGCCCAAATAGTGGGAGGGTCAATACGCAGTATTTT
CASSPNSGRVNTQYF
>TRBV20-1|TRBJ1-5|.
TGCAGTGCCAGCCGGGGGTATCAGCCCCAGCATTTT
CSASRGYQPQHF
>TRBV27|TRBJ2-1|.
TGTGCCAGCAGTCCGCCGGGCGGTAGCGGCAATGAGCAGTTCTTC
CASSPPGGSGNEQFF
>TRBV19|TRBJ1-1|.
TGTGCCAGTAGTAGGCGGAGTCTTACTGAAGCTTTCTTT
CASSRRSLTEAFF
>TRBV29-1|TRBJ2-2|TRBD2
TGCAGCGCTAAAACCGGGACTAGCGGAAACACCGGGGAGCTGTTTTTT
CSAKTGTSGNTGELFF
>TRBV9|TRBJ1-4|.
TGTGCCAGCAGCGTAGAAGGGGAAAAACTGTTTTTT
CASSVEGEKLFF
>TRBV18|TRBJ2-3|TRBD1
TGTGCCAGCTCATCCCGGACAGGGGGCCGAGATACGCAGTATTTT
CASSSRTGGRDTQYF
>TRBV28|TRBJ2-4|.
TGTGCCAGCACCTCGGGAAGGGGTTCCAAAAACATTCAGTACTTC
CASTSGRGSKNIQYF
>TRBV24-1|TRBJ2-7|.
TGTGCCACCAGTGTAGGAGGCGACAACTCCTACGAGCAGTACTTC
CATSVGGDNSYEQYF
>TRBV4-1|TRBJ1-3|.
TGCGCCAGCAGCCAACTGGGCGGTCGGGACACCATATATTTT
CASSQLGGRDTIYF
>TRBV29-1|TRBJ2-1|.
TGCAGCATATTTGGAGGCTCCTACAATGAGCAGTTCTTC
CSIFGGSYNEQFF
>TRBV5-6|TRBJ2-5|TRBD2
TGTGCCAGCAGCTTGGTCGGCGGGAGATTCGAGACCCAGTACTTC
CASSLVGGRFETQYF
>TRBV7-3|TRBJ2-3|.
TGTGCCAGCAGTCCGGCGGGTGCAGATACGCAGTATTTT
CASSPAGADTQYF
>TRBV20-1|TRBJ2-1|.
TGCAGTGCCGAGCCCCCGGGACTCCAGATATACAATGAGCAGTTCTTC
CSAEPPGLQIYNEQFF
>TRBV29-1|TRBJ2-2|.
TGCAGCGTTCGGCAGAACACCGGGGAGCTGTTTTTT
CSVRQNTGELFF
>TRBV5-1|TRBJ1-2|.
TGCGCCAGCAGCCCGGACGGAGATGGCTACACCTTC
CASSPDGDGYTF
>TRBV6-5|TRBJ1-5|.
TGTGCCAGCAGTCTGGGCCAAGGGCCCAATCAGCCCCAGCATTTT
CASSLGQGPNQPQHF
>TRBV29-1|TRBJ2-7|TRBD1
TGCAGCGTTGAAGCCCTTAACAGGGGGATCTACGAGCAGTACTTC
CSVEALNRGIYEQYF
>TRBV27|TRBJ1-2|TRBD1
TGTGCCAGCAGTTTACAGGGGGATGGCTACACCTTC
CASSLQGDGYTF
>TRBV29-1|TRBJ2-1|TRBD2
TGCAGCGTTGAAGACCCTAGCGGGGGGATGTACAATGAGCAGTTCTTC
CSVEDPSGGMYNEQFF
>TRBV28|TRBJ2-4|TRBD2
TGTGCCAGCTCGGGACTAGCGCTAGCCAAAAACATTCAGTACTTC
CASSGLALAKNIQYF
>TRBV6-1|TRBJ2-7|.
TGTGCCAGCAGTGAAACCGCCCACTACGAGCAGTACTTC
CASSETAHYEQYF